What follows are 8 T cell receptor beta chains derived from one specimen sequenced in a study of glioma-infiltrating T cells. The iRepertoire nested amplicon-rescue multiplex PCR amplified TCR alpha and beta CDR3s from RNA. TCRdb ran MiXCR on the multiplex PCR reads and lists one entry per CDR3 protein. The sample gives about 400,000 distinct CDR3 sequences, 41% of which show up once; approximately 12% is in the top ten. Sequencing was done on a sample of glioma tissue, nonneoplastic brain tissue, or PBMCs (not recorded which). The receptor source for this set is a human donor with low-grade glioma or glioblastoma, undergoing nonglioma brain surgery, or in good health (not recorded which).

About this clonotype itself: The junction departs from the called germline gene at one end, perhaps through a read error. The CDR3 coding sequence is TGTGCCAGCAGTCCTCCAGGTCCGACTAGCGGGAGGGCCTATGAGCGGTTCTTC. Its translation is CASSPPGPTSGRAYERFF. This chain joins TRBV6-2 or TRBV6-3 and TRBJ2-1; 14 bases map to TRBD2. The CDR3 extends over 18 amino acids. The germline V gene encodes CDR1 MNHEY and CDR2 SVGEGT.

A few counts support this clonotype. The rearrangement links TRBV20-1 to TRBJ2-5, with 7 bases matching TRBD2. CDR3 size: 16 residues. The V gene end was trimmed by 0 bases and the J gene end by 2 bases; junction bases not matched to a gene: 9. Germline V gives CDR1 DFQATT, CDR2 SNEGSKA (reference sequence). CDR3 sequence (DNA): TGCAGTGCTAGAGATGGGTCTAGCGGCTTACAAGAGACCCAGTACTTC. It encodes CSARDGSSGLQETQYF.

This clonotype was seen a handful of times. The chain combines TRBV5-1 with TRBJ2-1; no definite D call. CDR1 SGHRS and CDR2 YFSETQ come from the germline V gene. This CDR3 region has 13 residues. V was shortened by 4 bases and J by 3 bases, with 8 bases between the two germline ends. The CDR3 region has the DNA TGCGCCAGCAGCATCGCAGTCTACAATGAGCAGTTCTTC. This gives the protein CASSIAVYNEQFF.

This sequence joins TRBV19 and TRBJ2-7, with a weak D call TRBD2 (5 bases). Trimming removed 7 bases at V and 0 bases at J, with 10 bases between. This CDR3 spans 13 amino acids. Germline lookup yields CDR1 LNHDA and CDR2 SQIVND (reference sequence). CDR3 nucleotides: TGTGCCAGTACCCCTCGGGACTCCTACGAGCAGTACTTC. It specifies CASTPRDSYEQYF.

With respect to this clonotype: A much larger clone differs from this one at a single base, so this may be a read error. The V and J genes are TRBV6-6 and TRBJ2-7, with 9 bases lining up with TRBD2. Germline V CDR1 and CDR2: MNHNY, SVGAGI (reference sequence). The CDR3 runs 15 residues. Here the CDR3 DNA reads TGTGCCAGCAGCCCCCTCGCGGGAGGGCCTCTCGAGAAGTACTTC. Encoded protein: CASSPLAGGPLEKYF.

Of note for this clonotype: One end of the junction varies from germline; a read error may be responsible. This chain links TRBV27 with TRBJ2-3; possibly TRBD1 or TRBD2 for D (8 bases each). The CDR3 is made up of 18 amino acids. In germline, CDR1 is MNHEY, CDR2 SMNVEV (reference sequence). In DNA, the CDR3 is TGTACCAGCAGTTCGGACAGGGAAGGAGCGGGAGCAGGAGATACGCAGTATTTT. Its protein is CTSSSDREGAGAGDTQYF.

This clonotype was seen only a few times. This chain uses TRBV6-2 or TRBV6-3 with TRBJ2-3, with D tentatively TRBD2 (6 bases). V lost 1 base to trimming and J lost 5 bases, with 13 bases between them. From germline, CDR1 is MNHEY and CDR2 SVGEGT. This CDR3 has 15 amino acids. DNA for the CDR3: TGTGCCAGCAGTTACTTCGCGGGAAACATAGATACGCAGTATTTT. Residues: CASSYFAGNIDTQYF.

The chain couples TRBV6-5 to TRBJ1-2; unclear D gene. CDR1 is MNHEY, CDR2 SVGAGI, per germline. This CDR3 is built from 18 residues. Trimming pared 0 bases from V and 8 bases from J, leaving 25 bases between. The CDR3 reads CASSYSGYDGPSGRGYTF. DNA for the CDR3: TGTGCCAGCAGTTACTCGGGGTACGACGGTCCGAGCGGTCGAGGCTACACCTTC.